This T cell receptor (beta chain) was profiled in a study of blood T cell repertoires in COVID-19 (dated by TCRdb to 2018 to 2020). In the study overall: Collaborator samples came from the United States, Italy and Spain and covered acute and convalescent phases of COVID-19. Where available, HLA class I and class II types were obtained from metadata supplied by the sample provider rather than from assay-based typing. The sample metadata nearly always contained a de-identified subject ID, COVID-19 status, age in years and sex. Samples came from the ongoing ImmuneRACE study (first 160 participants) plus 1,254 subjects from 6 global collaborators. The dataset comprised deeply sampled blood TCRbeta repertoires from subjects exposed to, actively infected with, or recovered from COVID-19. A freely available public database, intended as a resource for researchers studying the immune response to SARS-CoV-2, is where the repertoires were released. The prospective study material was composed of cDNA or gDNA derived from T cells, B-cell-depleted T cells, or PBMCs. What the authors observed across the whole study: Clinical and demographic metadata were provided uncurated, with the amount varying by source and participant.

Whole blood was collected in K2EDTA tubes by collaborating institutions according to the institutions' own protocols. For TCRbeta analysis, collaborators shipped samples in one of three forms: frozen whole blood, isolated PBMCs, or DNA extracted from either of those sample types. TCRbeta CDR3 regions were amplified from genomic DNA by means of the immunoSEQ Assay, a bias-controlled multiplex PCR. Under the source paper's analysis protocol: The number of nucleated cells in each sample was estimated from the amplification of reference gene primers within the assay. Sequence reads were collapsed and filtered to measure the absolute abundance of every unique TCRbeta CDR3 rearrangement. For each sample, productive Simpson clonality was calculated as the square root of Simpson's diversity index over productive rearrangements. The source is immuneACCESS, and TCRdb retained only in-frame sequences with V and J called. Part of the clones is not carried over; for the studies checked, unresolved V genes explain less than half of this, and the remainder is unexplained. V and J calls plus clone size are reproduced from that table; the DNA served to infer D and trimming. This sample is represented by around 230,000 clones; over 75% of them were singletons. Clones ranked in the top ten supply 7.9% of the sample.

Based on the germline V gene, the CDR1 and CDR2 sequences are SGHRS and YFSETQ. A distance of 10 bases separates the germline ends of V and J, which lose 0 bases and 0 bases respectively. The CDR3 spans 16 residues, from the cysteine through the phenylalanine. The entry retains the CDR3 DNA only, 48 bases that are in frame from base 1. A note on this clone: Its target antigen remains unknown. Base qualities were left out, and no much larger clone turns up one base away.

The V and J segments used are TRBV5-1 and TRBJ1-3; no D segment can be confidently identified. This TCR was sampled from a woman of 80 years or more with acute or convalescent COVID-19. The sequencing sample was made of peripheral blood. The sequenced DNA: TGCGCCAGCAGCTTGGCGGAGAGTTTCTCTGGAAACACCATATATTTT. This sequence encodes CASSLAESFSGNTIYF.